This is a list of T cell receptor beta chains from one sample in a study of identical twins. From the 5' RACE reads, TCRdb called clonotypes with MiXCR, one entry per CDR3 protein. The sample carries around 280,000 distinct CDR3 sequences, about 8% recorded once. The sample was also reused in another study, on yellow fever vaccine responses in identical twins.

The specimen was memory (CD45RO+) T cells sorted from blood. The receptors come from a woman aged 18-35 years in good health. The CDR3 runs from the conserved cysteine through the conserved F or W. Each record gives: clone size, CDR3 length, D gene, V gene, J gene, CDR3 protein, CDR3 DNA. D genes are given only for firm matches. Not every row has a clone size; where given, it reads once, few, many or a size class.

.,17,.,TRBV4-1,TRBJ1-4,CASSQDPPALGDEKLFF,TGCGCCAGCAGCCAAGATCCCCCCGCGTTAGGGGATGAAAAACTGTTTTTT
few,14,TRBD1,TRBV6-1,TRBJ1-2,CASSTQGASDGYTF,TGTGCCAGCAGTACACAGGGGGCCAGTGATGGCTACACCTTC
.,13,.,TRBV5-5,TRBJ1-1,CASSLGTRNEAFF,TGTGCCAGCAGCCTTGGGACAAGGAATGAAGCTTTCTTT
.,15,.,TRBV3-1,TRBJ2-3,CASSQGNMGTDTQYF,TGTGCCAGCAGCCAGGGAAATATGGGCACAGATACGCAGTATTTT
few,11,TRBD2,TRBV2,TRBJ2-7,CATRLAHEQYF,TGTGCCACCCGACTAGCCCACGAGCAGTACTTC
many,12,.,TRBV20-1,TRBJ2-3,CSAAASTDTQYF,TGCAGCGCTGCAGCCTCCACAGATACGCAGTATTTT
.,17,TRBD1,TRBV6-1,TRBJ2-3,CASSEFGTGGKADTQYF,TGTGCCAGCAGTGAATTCGGGACAGGGGGCAAGGCAGATACGCAGTATTTT
many,12,.,TRBV12-3/TRBV12-4,TRBJ2-1,CASRSDGGLEFF,TGTGCCAGCAGGTCAGACGGTGGGTTGGAGTTCTTC
few,18,TRBD2,TRBV6-1,TRBJ2-1,CASRLGMTVTSGGSEQFF,TGTGCCAGCAGGTTGGGGATGACTGTGACTAGCGGGGGGTCTGAGCAGTTCTTC
few,17,.,TRBV3-1,TRBJ2-2,CASSRLNLMGHTGELFF,TGTGCCAGCAGCCGACTAAACCTCATGGGGCACACCGGGGAGCTGTTTTTT
many,11,.,TRBV12-3/TRBV12-4,TRBJ1-1,CASSLEGEAFF,TGTGCCAGCAGTCTAGAAGGTGAAGCTTTCTTT
.,16,.,TRBV7-2,TRBJ2-5,CASSLPGTGREETQYF,TGTGCCAGCAGTCTCCCCGGAACAGGGAGGGAAGAGACCCAGTACTTC